The source of this T cell receptor (beta chain) is a study of sequential checkpoint blockade in melanoma. Study context: Maintenance nivolumab came after either treatment sequence.

Unmatched junction bases numbered 9, after V lost 7 bases and J lost 5 bases. The V gene's germline CDR1 is SGDLS and CDR2 YYNGEE. The CDR3 contains 14 residues. Measured with immunoSEQ multiplex PCR; TCRdb has only the in-frame clones, and not every one. This table has approximately 18,000 clones, approximately 72% appearing once. Treatment defined: randomized to nivolumab then ipilimumab (arm A) or the reverse (arm B). DNA-damaging chemotherapy had not been given to any patient beforehand. This clone was seen only a few times. The clonotype was recovered from a human donor with melanoma. The sequences come from CD8+ T cells sorted from blood (inferred from file names), collected from a patient given nivolumab and ipilimumab in sequence. This rearrangement joins TRBV9 to TRBJ2-1, with TRBD2 identical over 7 bases. DNA for the CDR3: TGTGCCAGCGCCAGCGGGATAGGGGACAATGAGCAGTTCTTC. Its translation is CASASGIGDNEQFF.